These 18 T cell receptor beta chains were sequenced from one sample in a study of blood T cell repertoires in COVID-19. Here immunoSEQ multiplex PCR was the method, and the copy in TCRdb shows in-frame clones only, minus some. The sample yields approximately 190,000 clones, around four fifths seen once. Sequencing was done on a sample of peripheral blood. The receptors were gathered from a woman aged 70-85 years with active or convalescent COVID-19.

This sequence joins TRBV6-5 and TRBJ1-5; D perhaps matches TRBD1 (5 bases). Germline CDR1 reads MNHEY; CDR2 reads SVGAGI. V was trimmed by 6 bases and J by 6 bases, leaving 12 bases between them. The CDR3 extends over 13 amino acids. CDR3 sequence (DNA): TGTGCCAGCAGCGTGACAGTTTTTCAGCCCCAGCATTTT. Translated: CASSVTVFQPQHF.

The J gene is TRBJ2-3, the V gene TRBV7-9; 11 bases line up with TRBD2. V was pared by 11 bases and J by 4 bases, with 14 bases of the junction left unmatched. This CDR3 has 16 residues. CDR1 and CDR2 (germline): SEHNR, FQNEAQ (reference sequence). Here the CDR3 reads CAVRRAGTSGADTQYF. The CDR3 DNA sequence: TGTGCCGTCAGGAGGGCCGGGACTAGCGGCGCAGATACGCAGTATTTT.

The chain recombines TRBV28 with TRBJ2-1, with D possibly matching TRBD1 (6 bases). V gave up 2 bases and J gave up 10 bases, with 30 bases separating them. The CDR3 has 19 amino acids. In germline, CDR1 is MDHEN, CDR2 SYDVKM. CDR3 DNA: TGTGCCAGCAGTTTAGTGGGGTTGGGGGCCCTAGCAGGGATCGGGGAGCAGTTCTTC. Translated, it gives CASSLVGLGALAGIGEQFF.

This sequence joins TRBV28 and TRBJ2-1, with TRBD2 identical over 9 bases. Germline V gene lookup returns CDR1 MDHEN and CDR2 SYDVKM. The CDR3 is 18 residues long. V lost 7 bases to trimming and J lost 4 bases; unmatched junction nucleotides: 17. CDR3 region: CASTLGGGRALRYNEQFF. CDR3 DNA: TGTGCCAGCACCCTCGGGGGCGGGAGGGCCCTGAGGTACAATGAGCAGTTCTTC.

This clone was seen a single time. The chain is built from TRBV5-1 and TRBJ2-2; unclear D gene. CDR1 is SGHRS, CDR2 YFSETQ, per germline. There are 12 residues in the CDR3. V dropped 2 bases and J dropped 5 bases, with 4 bases sitting between them. The CDR3 nucleotides are TGCGCCAGCAGCTTTAGAACCGGGGAGCTGTTTTTT. Amino acids: CASSFRTGELFF.

CDR3 region: CASSLRGGYNEQFF. The CDR3 DNA is TGCGCCAGCAGCTTACGAGGGGGTTACAATGAGCAGTTCTTC. This chain links TRBV5-1 with TRBJ2-1; tentative D call: TRBD1 (6 bases). The V end lost 2 bases, the J end lost 4 bases, and 10 bases lay between the germline ends. The CDR3 loop spans 14 amino acids. Germline CDR1 is SGHRS and CDR2 is YFSETQ.

The chain couples TRBV6-1 to TRBJ2-3, with 10 bases lining up with TRBD1. The CDR3 is 16 residues long. The germline gives CDR1 MNHNS, CDR2 SASEGT. V shed 2 bases and J 4 bases; nucleotides not matched to a gene: 6. CDR3 DNA sequence: TGTGCCAGCAGTGAATATTTTGGACAGGGGGCAGATACGCAGTATTTT. Translated: CASSEYFGQGADTQYF.

J is TRBJ1-5 and V is TRBV19; 8 bases match TRBD1. CDR1 is LNHDA, CDR2 SQIVND, per germline (reference sequence). The junction had 9 bases not matched to a gene; V was cut back by 5 bases and J by 0 bases. The CDR3 length is 17 residues. CDR3 sequence (DNA): TGTGCCAGTAGTGGCAGGGGGCCGTCCTATAGCAATCAGCCCCAGCATTTT. Translated: CASSGRGPSYSNQPQHF. Using reference TRBV19 and TRBJ1-5 for the parts outside the CDR3, the full variable domain is DGGITQSPKYLFRKEGQNVTLSCEQNLNHDAMYWYRQDPGQGLRLIYYSQIVNDFQKGDIAEGYSVSREKKESFPLTVTSAQKNPTAFYLCASSGRGPSYSNQPQHFGDGTRLSIL.

The chain joins TRBV7-9 to TRBJ2-6; TRBD2 matches at 7 bases. V trimming: 1 base; J trimming: 4 bases; junction bases outside the gene matches: 10. Germline values: CDR1 SEHNR, CDR2 FQNEAQ (reference sequence). The CDR3 is 18 amino acids. The CDR3 region is CASSLGAGVPGGANVLTF. As DNA, the CDR3 is TGTGCCAGCAGCTTAGGTGCGGGAGTTCCGGGCGGGGCCAACGTCCTGACTTTC.

This chain links TRBV7-3 with TRBJ2-5, with 7 bases aligning to TRBD2. This CDR3 spans 13 amino acids. The germline CDR1 and CDR2 sequences are SGHTA and FQGTGA. J was trimmed by 5 bases and V by 5 bases; bases with no gene match: 5. DNA for the CDR3: TGTGCCAGCAGCCGCGGGAGCGGGGAGACCCAGTACTTC. This sequence encodes CASSRGSGETQYF.

The chain links TRBV6-6 to TRBJ2-5; D unresolved. With 6 bases removed from V and 5 bases from J, the gap between germline ends came to 7 bases. The length of the CDR3 is 11 residues. Germline CDR1 reads MNHNY; CDR2 reads SVGAGI (reference sequence). This chain's CDR3 is CASSPGETQYF. In nucleotides, the CDR3 is TGTGCCAGCAGCCCCGGGGAGACCCAGTACTTC.

The chain employs TRBV5-4 and TRBJ2-7; D perhaps matches TRBD2 (5 bases). Germline loops: CDR1 SGHNT, CDR2 YYREEE (reference sequence). The CDR3 is made up of 14 amino acids. V lost 4 bases and J lost 3, with 14 bases in between. This CDR3 is CASSPGLANYEQYF. The CDR3 nucleotides read TGTGCCAGCAGCCCCGGACTGGCGAACTACGAGCAGTACTTC.

The chain couples TRBV25-1 to TRBJ2-3; tentatively, D is TRBD1 (5 bases). V gave up 0 bases and J gave up 2 bases, with 9 bases separating them. The CDR3 extends over 15 amino acids. Germline CDR1 is MGHDK and CDR2 is SYGVNS. CDR3 loop: CASSEYGAATDTQYF. For the CDR3, the DNA is TGTGCCAGCAGTGAATATGGGGCGGCCACAGATACGCAGTATTTT.

This chain joins TRBV28 and TRBJ2-5; 7 nucleotides match TRBD1. J lost 0 bases, V lost 4 bases, and 2 bases had no gene match. Germline assignment: CDR1 MDHEN and CDR2 SYDVKM. The CDR3 spans 14 residues. The CDR3 sequence: CASSSTGYQETQYF. The CDR3 nucleotides are TGTGCCAGCAGTTCGACAGGGTACCAAGAGACCCAGTACTTC.

The chain couples TRBV5-1 to TRBJ2-5, with 7 bases fitting TRBD2. CDR3 length equals 13 residues. Germline V lookup: CDR1 SGHRS, CDR2 YFSETQ. V lost 2 bases and J lost 5; bases outside the gene matches: 3. The CDR3 nucleotides read TGCGCCAGCAGCTTAAACGGGAGGGAGACCCAGTACTTC. Translating it yields CASSLNGRETQYF.

The V call is TRBV3-1 (or the pseudogene TRBV3-2), the J call TRBJ2-3; 13 bases map to TRBD2. The CDR3 totals 21 residues. Germline values: CDR1 LGHDT, CDR2 YNNKEL (reference sequence). Trimming cost V 4 bases and J 6 bases; bases outside gene matches: 22. DNA for the CDR3: TGTGCCAGCAGCCTGCAGCACCGGGGACTAGCGGGATATTCAGGCCTGGATACGCAGTATTTT. The encoded protein is CASSLQHRGLAGYSGLDTQYF.

The chain joins TRBV19 to TRBJ2-3, with D perhaps matching TRBD1 (5 bases). The CDR3 is made up of 14 amino acids. The ends were cut back, 9 bases at V and 1 base at J, with 14 bases in the middle. Germline lookup yields CDR1 LNHDA and CDR2 SQIVND (reference sequence). CDR3 DNA: TGTGCCAGCCGACAGCGTGGGGGCACAGATACGCAGTATTTT. It yields the protein CASRQRGGTDTQYF.

V is TRBV7-9 and J is TRBJ2-2, with D perhaps matching TRBD1 (6 bases). There are 15 residues in the CDR3. Trimming stripped 5 bases from V and 5 bases from J, with 15 bases between. CDR1 SEHNR and CDR2 FQNEAQ come from the germline V gene (reference sequence). The CDR3 loop is CASSRPGVGTGELFF. The CDR3 nucleotides read TGTGCCAGCAGCCGACCAGGGGTCGGGACCGGGGAGCTGTTTTTT.